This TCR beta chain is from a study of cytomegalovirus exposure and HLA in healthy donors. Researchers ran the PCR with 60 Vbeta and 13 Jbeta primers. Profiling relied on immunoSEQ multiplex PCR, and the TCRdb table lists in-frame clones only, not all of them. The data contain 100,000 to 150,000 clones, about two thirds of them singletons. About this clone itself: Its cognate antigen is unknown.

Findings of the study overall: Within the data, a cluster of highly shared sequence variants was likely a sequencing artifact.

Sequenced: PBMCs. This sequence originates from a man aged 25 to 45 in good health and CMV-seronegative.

The CDR3 here is CASSDREETQYF. The CDR3 DNA sequence: TGTGCCAGCAGCGACAGGGAGGAGACCCAGTACTTC. The chain recombines TRBV6-1 with TRBJ2-5, with 7 nucleotides matching TRBD1. Germline CDR1 reads MNHNS; CDR2 reads SASEGT. The V segment lost 6 bases and the J segment 5 bases; nucleotides outside the gene matches: 3. This CDR3 comprises 12 residues.